This T cell receptor beta chain was obtained from a study of T cells after posttransplantation cyclophosphamide listed by TCRdb under 2016. About the investigation overall: T cell repertoire reconstitution was tracked by TRB sequencing after myeloablative bone marrow transplantation in which posttransplantation cyclophosphamide was used as GVHD prophylaxis. Samples from about 35 PTCy-treated patients, along with samples from about 16 of their related bone marrow donors, underwent antigen receptor sequencing. In 3 patients, up to about 3 additional blood samples taken between 2 and 5.2 years after transplant also underwent TRB sequencing, as did pretransplant blood from a handful of patients. TRA and TRB clonality were tightly correlated in about ten samples, so subsequent TCR analyses focused on TRB only. Public TRB sequences were searched against a database of over 3,000 sequences associated with responses to pathogens, tumor antigens, self-antigens and alloantigens. TRB sequencing was performed on blood from all 35 or so PTCy patients with 1-year posttransplant specimens.

Study-wide conclusions, independent of this receptor: The TRB repertoires of T cells infiltrating skin or the GI tract showed only limited overlap with the TRB repertoires found in blood. Across 45 or so patients, TRB clonality was highly associated with recipient CMV seropositivity and CMV reactivation, and PTCy diversity was similar to diversity in CNI/methotrexate controls. Donor-recipient similarity was low at 1-2 months but increased during the first year, and donor CD8+ memory clones often dominated later blood repertoires.

Per the germline V gene (reference sequence), SGHNT is the CDR1 and YYREEE is the CDR2. For this chain, trimming is 0 bases at the V end and 12 bases at the J end, and the number of junction bases without a gene match is 5. The CDR3, from cysteine to phenylalanine, totals 13 residues. CDR3 DNA only is kept here, 39 bases in frame from base 1. Ten or more counts support this clone. Its binding antigen is unknown. Base qualities are not at hand, and no much larger clone is one base apart. Related bone marrow donors provided peripheral blood samples on the day of marrow donation. Peripheral blood and bone marrow mononuclear cells were isolated by Ficoll-Hypaque density centrifugation and cryopreserved. TRB sequencing was run on genomic DNA with either the immunoSEQ assay at survey resolution or the hsTCRB kit. From the authors' description of their analysis: The immunoSEQ software handled the initial read processing, while the LymphoSeq R package was used for the repertoire analyses. Clonality was computed as 1 minus normalized Shannon entropy, and a Gini coefficient was also calculated for each TRB dataset. To infer phenotypes in unsorted samples, TRB sequences from sorted subsets of the recipient or donor were mapped onto unsorted samples from the same recipient. This immuneACCESS table, as held by TCRdb, lists in-frame sequences with V and J called but not all clones. Of the missing ones, under half trace to an unresolved V gene in checked studies; the others have no known cause. V, J and clone size reflect that table, while D and trimming were determined from the DNA. For this sample the table reports roughly 42,000 clones, with no clone seen just once. The top ten clones comprise approximately 4.9% of the sample.

The receptor was isolated from a woman in her forties or fifties in good health and a related stem cell transplant donor. The rearranged chain carries TRBV5-4 and TRBJ1-2, and 10 junction bases match TRBD1. The sequencing input was PBMCs. Here is the DNA: TGTGCCAGCAGCTTGGCCGGGACAGGGGTCGACACCTTC. This yields the protein CASSLAGTGVDTF. Joined to the reference TRBV5-4 and TRBJ1-2 proteins, this CDR3 gives the full variable domain: ETGVTQSPTHLIKTRGQQVTLRCSSQSGHNTVSWYQQALGQGPQFIFQYYREEENGRGNFPPRFSGLQFPNYSSELNVNALELDDSALYLCASSLAGTGVDTFGSGTRLTVV.